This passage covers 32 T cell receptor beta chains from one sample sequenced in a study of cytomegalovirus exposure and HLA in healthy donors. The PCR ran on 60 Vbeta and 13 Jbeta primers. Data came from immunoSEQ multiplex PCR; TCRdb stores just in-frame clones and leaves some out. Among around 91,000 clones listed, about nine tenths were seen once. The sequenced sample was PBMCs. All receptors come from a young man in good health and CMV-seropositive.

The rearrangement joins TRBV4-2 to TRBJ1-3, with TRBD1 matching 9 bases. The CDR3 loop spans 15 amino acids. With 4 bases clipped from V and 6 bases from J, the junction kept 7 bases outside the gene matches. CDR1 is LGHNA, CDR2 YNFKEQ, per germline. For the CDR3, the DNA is TGTGCCAGCAGCCTCTCCGGGACAGGGACAAACACCATATATTTT. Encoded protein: CASSLSGTGTNTIYF.

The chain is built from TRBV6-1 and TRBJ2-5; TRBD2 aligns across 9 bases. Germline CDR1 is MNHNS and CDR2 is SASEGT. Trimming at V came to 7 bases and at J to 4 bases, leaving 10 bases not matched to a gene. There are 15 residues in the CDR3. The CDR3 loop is CASTPLAGAAETQYF. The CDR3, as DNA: TGTGCCAGCACCCCTTTAGCGGGAGCCGCAGAGACCCAGTACTTC.

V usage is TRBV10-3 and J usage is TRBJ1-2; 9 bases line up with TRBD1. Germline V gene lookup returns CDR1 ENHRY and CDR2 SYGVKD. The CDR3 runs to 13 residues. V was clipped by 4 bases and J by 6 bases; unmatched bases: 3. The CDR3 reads CAISADRGDGYTF. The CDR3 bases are TGTGCCATCAGTGCAGACAGGGGGGATGGCTACACCTTC.

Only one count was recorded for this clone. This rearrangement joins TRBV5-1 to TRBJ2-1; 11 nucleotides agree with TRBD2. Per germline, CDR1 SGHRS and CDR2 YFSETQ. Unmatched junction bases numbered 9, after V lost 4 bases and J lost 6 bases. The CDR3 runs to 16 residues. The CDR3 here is CASSDLTSGSRNEQFF. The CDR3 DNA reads TGCGCCAGCAGCGACCTAACTAGCGGGAGTCGCAATGAGCAGTTCTTC.

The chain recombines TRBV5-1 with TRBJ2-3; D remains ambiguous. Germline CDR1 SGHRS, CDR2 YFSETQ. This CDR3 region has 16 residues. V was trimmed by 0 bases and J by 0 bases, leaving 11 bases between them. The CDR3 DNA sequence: TGCGCCAGCAGCTTGGATCGGAGATTGAGCACAGATACGCAGTATTTT. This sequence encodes CASSLDRRLSTDTQYF.

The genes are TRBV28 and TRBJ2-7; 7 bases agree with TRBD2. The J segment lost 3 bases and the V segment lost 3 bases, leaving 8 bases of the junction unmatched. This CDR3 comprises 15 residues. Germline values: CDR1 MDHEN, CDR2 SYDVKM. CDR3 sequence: CASSLVMSGNYEQYF. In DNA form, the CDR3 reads TGTGCCAGCAGTTTGGTTATGAGCGGGAACTACGAGCAGTACTTC.

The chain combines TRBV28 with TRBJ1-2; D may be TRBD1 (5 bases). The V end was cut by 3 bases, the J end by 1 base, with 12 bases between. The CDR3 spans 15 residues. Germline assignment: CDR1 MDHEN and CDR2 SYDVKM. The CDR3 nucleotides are TGTGCCAGCAGTTTTGCGCAGGGAGGTAACTATGGCTACACCTTC. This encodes CASSFAQGGNYGYTF.

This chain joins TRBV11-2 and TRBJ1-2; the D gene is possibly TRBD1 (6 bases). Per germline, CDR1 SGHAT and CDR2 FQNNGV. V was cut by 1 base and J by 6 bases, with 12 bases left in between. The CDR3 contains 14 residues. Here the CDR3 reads CASSLVQGRDGYTF. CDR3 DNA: TGTGCCAGCAGCTTAGTACAGGGTCGTGATGGCTACACCTTC. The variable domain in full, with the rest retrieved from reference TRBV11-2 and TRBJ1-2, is EAGVAQSPRYKIIEKRQSVAFWCNPISGHATLYWYQQILGQGPKLLIQFQNNGVVDDSQLPKDRFSAERLKGVDSTLKIQPAKLEDSAVYLCASSLVQGRDGYTFGSGTRLTVV.

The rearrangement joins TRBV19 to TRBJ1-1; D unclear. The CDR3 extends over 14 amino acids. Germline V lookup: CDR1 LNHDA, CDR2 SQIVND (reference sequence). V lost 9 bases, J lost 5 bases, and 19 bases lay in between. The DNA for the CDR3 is TGTGCCAGCTGGGAGGGTACCCCGGGGACTGAAGCTTTCTTT. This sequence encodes CASWEGTPGTEAFF.

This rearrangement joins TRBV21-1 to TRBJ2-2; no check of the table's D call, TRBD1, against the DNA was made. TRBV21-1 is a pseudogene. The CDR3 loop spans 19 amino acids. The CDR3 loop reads CASSRVAERQGRISGELFF. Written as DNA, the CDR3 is TGTGCCAGCAGCAGGGTCGCGGAACGACAGGGGCGGATATCCGGGGAGCTGTTTTTT.

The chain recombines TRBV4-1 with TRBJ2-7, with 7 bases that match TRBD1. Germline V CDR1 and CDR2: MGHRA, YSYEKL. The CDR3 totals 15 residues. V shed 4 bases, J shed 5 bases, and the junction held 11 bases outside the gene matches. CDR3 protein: CASSLPTGKDHEQYF. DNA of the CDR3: TGCGCCAGCAGCCTCCCGACAGGGAAGGACCACGAGCAGTACTTC.

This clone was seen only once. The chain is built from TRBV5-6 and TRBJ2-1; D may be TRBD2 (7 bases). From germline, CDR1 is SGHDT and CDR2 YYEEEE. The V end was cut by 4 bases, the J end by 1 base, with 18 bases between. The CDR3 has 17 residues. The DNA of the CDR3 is TGTGCCAGCAGCCCAACCTATGGGGGGGCTTCCTACAATGAGCAGTTCTTC. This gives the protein CASSPTYGGASYNEQFF.

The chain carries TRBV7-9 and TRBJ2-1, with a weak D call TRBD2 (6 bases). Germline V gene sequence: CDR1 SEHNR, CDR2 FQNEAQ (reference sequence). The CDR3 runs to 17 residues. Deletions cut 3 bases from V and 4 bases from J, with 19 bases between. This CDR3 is CASSFRDLKASYNEQFF. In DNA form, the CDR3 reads TGTGCCAGCAGCTTCCGGGACTTAAAAGCGTCATACAATGAGCAGTTCTTC. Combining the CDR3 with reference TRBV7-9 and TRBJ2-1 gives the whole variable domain DTGVSQNPRHKITKRGQNVTFRCDPISEHNRLYWYRQTLGQGPEFLTYFQNEAQLEKSRLLSDRFSAERPKGSFSTLEIQRTEQGDSAMYLCASSFRDLKASYNEQFFGPGTRLTVL.

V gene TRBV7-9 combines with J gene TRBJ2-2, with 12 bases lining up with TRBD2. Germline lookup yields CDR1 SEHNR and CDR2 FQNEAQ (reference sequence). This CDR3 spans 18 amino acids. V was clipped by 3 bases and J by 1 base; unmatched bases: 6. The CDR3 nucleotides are TGTGCCAGCAGCTTCTTAACTAGCGGGAGGAAGAACACCGGGGAGCTGTTTTTT. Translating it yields CASSFLTSGRKNTGELFF.

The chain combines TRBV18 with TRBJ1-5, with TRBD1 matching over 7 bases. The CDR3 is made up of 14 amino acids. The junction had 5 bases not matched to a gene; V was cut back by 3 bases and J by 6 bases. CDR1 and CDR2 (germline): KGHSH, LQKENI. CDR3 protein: CASSPTGVGQPQHF. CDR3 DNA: TGTGCCAGCTCACCTACAGGGGTCGGTCAGCCCCAGCATTTT.

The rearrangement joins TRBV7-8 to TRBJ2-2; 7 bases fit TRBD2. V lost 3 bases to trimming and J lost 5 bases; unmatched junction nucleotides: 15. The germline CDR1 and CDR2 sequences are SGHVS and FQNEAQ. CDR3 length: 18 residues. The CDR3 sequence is CASSFYWAGAMGTGELFF. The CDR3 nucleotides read TGTGCCAGCAGCTTTTATTGGGCGGGAGCCATGGGGACCGGGGAGCTGTTTTTT.

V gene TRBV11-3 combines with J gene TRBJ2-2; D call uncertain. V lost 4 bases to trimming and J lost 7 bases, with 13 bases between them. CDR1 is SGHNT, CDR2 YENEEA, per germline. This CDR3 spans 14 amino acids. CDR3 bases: TGTGCCAGCAGCTCCGGAGAGGTCCACGGGGAGCTGTTTTTT. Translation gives CASSSGEVHGELFF. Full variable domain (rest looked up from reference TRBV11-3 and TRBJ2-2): EAGVVQSPRYKIIEKKQPVAFWCNPISGHNTLYWYLQNLGQGPELLIRYENEEAVDDSQLPKDRFSAERLKGVDSTLKIQPAELGDSAVYLCASSSGEVHGELFFGEGSRLTVL.

CDR3 amino acids: CASSSPGTGFNEQFF. The CDR3 DNA reads as TGTGCCAGTAGTAGTCCCGGGACAGGTTTTAATGAGCAGTTCTTC. The rearrangement links TRBV19 to TRBJ2-1; 8 bases line up with TRBD1. The CDR3 has 15 amino acids. After removal of 4 bases from V and 7 bases from J, the junction contained 9 bases not matched to a gene. Germline V gives CDR1 LNHDA, CDR2 SQIVND (reference sequence). The entire variable domain, with the rest obtained from reference TRBV19 and TRBJ2-1, is as follows: DGGITQSPKYLFRKEGQNVTLSCEQNLNHDAMYWYRQDPGQGLRLIYYSQIVNDFQKGDIAEGYSVSREKKESFPLTVTSAQKNPTAFYLCASSSPGTGFNEQFFGPGTRLTVL.

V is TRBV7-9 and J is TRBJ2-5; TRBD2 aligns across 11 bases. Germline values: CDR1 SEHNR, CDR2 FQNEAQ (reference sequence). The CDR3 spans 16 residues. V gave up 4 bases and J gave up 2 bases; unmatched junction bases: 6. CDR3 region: CASSSSTSGIQETQYF. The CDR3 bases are TGTGCCAGCAGCTCCTCGACTAGCGGGATACAAGAGACCCAGTACTTC.

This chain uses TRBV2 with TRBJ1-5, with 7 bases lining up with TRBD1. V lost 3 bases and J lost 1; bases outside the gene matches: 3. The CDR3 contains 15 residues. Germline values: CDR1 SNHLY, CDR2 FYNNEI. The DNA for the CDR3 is TGTGCCAGCAGTGAGAGGGGACAGAGCAATCAGCCCCAGCATTTT. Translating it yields CASSERGQSNQPQHF. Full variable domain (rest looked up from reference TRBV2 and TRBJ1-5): EPEVTQTPSHQVTQMGQEVILRCVPISNHLYFYWYRQILGQKVEFLVSFYNNEISEKSEIFDDQFSVERPDGSNFTLKIRSTKLEDSAMYFCASSERGQSNQPQHFGDGTRLSIL.

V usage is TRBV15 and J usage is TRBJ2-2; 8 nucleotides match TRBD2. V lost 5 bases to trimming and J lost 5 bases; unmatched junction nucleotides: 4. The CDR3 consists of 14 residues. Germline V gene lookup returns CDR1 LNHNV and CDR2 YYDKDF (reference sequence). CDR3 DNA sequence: TGTGCCACCAGCGGTGTAGCGGGGACCGGGGAGCTGTTTTTT. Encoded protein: CATSGVAGTGELFF.

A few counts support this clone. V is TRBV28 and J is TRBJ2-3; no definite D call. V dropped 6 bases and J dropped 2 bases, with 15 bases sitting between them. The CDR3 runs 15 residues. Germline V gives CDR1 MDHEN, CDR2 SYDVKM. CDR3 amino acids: CASSPLSPSTDTQYF. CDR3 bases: TGTGCCAGCAGCCCACTAAGCCCATCCACAGATACGCAGTATTTT. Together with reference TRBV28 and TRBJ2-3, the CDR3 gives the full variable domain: DVKVTQSSRYLVKRTGEKVFLECVQDMDHENMFWYRQDPGLGLRLIYFSYDVKMKEKGDIPEGYSVSREKKERFSLILESASTNQTSMYLCASSPLSPSTDTQYFGPGTRLTVL.

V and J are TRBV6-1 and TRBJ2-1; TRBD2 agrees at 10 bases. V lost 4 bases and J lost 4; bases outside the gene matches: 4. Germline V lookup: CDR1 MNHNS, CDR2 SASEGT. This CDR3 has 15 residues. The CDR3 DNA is TGTGCCAGCAGTGGATCTAGCGGGAGTTACAATGAGCAGTTCTTC. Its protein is CASSGSSGSYNEQFF.

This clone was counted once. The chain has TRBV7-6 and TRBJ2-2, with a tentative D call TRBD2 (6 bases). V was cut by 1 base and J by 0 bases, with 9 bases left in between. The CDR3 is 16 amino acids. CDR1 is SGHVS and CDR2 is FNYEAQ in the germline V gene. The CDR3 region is CASSLEAGPNTGELFF. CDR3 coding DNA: TGTGCCAGCAGCTTAGAGGCGGGGCCGAACACCGGGGAGCTGTTTTTT.

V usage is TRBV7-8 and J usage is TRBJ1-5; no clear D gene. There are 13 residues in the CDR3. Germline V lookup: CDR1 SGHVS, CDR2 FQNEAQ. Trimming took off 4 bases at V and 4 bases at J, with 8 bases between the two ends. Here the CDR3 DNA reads TGTGCCAGCAGCTCCACTGCAAATCAGCCCCAGCATTTT. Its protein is CASSSTANQPQHF.

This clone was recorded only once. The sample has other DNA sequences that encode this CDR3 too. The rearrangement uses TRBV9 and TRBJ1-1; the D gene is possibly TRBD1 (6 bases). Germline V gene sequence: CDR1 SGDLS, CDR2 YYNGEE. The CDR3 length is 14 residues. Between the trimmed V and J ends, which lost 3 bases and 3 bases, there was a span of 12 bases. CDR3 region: CASSAGVGDTEAFF. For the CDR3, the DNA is TGTGCCAGCAGCGCAGGGGTTGGGGACACTGAAGCTTTCTTT.

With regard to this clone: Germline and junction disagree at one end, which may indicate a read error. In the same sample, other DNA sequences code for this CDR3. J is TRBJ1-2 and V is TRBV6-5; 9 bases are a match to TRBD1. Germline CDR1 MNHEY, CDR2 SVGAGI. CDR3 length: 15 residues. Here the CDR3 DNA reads TGCGCCAGCAGTTACTCGGGACAGGGAAGGTATGGCTACACCTTC. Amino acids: CASSYSGQGRYGYTF.

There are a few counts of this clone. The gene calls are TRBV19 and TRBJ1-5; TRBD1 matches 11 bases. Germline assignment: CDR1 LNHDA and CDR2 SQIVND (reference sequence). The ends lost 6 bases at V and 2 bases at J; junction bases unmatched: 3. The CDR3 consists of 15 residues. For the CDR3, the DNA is TGTGCCAGTAGACGGACAGGGGGCGGCAATCAGCCCCAGCATTTT. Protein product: CASRRTGGGNQPQHF.

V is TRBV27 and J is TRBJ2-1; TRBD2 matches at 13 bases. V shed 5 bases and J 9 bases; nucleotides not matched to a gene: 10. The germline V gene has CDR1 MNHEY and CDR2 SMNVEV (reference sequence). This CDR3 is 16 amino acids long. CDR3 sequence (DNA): TGTGCCAGCAGTCCCCTACTAGCGGGAGGGCCGAGTGAGCAGTTCTTC. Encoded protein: CASSPLLAGGPSEQFF.

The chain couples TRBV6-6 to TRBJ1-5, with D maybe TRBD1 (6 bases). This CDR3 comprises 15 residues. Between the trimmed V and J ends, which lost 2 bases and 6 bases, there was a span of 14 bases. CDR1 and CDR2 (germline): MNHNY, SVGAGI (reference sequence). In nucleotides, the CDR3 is TGTGCCAGCAGTTACGAGGGACACCAGAGTCAGCCCCAGCATTTT. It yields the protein CASSYEGHQSQPQHF.

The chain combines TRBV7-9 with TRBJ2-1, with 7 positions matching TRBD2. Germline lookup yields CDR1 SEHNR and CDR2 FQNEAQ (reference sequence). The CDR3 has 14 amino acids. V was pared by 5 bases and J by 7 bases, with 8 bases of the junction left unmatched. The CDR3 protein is CASSLSGDHNEQFF. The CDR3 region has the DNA TGTGCCAGCAGCCTAAGCGGGGACCATAATGAGCAGTTCTTC.

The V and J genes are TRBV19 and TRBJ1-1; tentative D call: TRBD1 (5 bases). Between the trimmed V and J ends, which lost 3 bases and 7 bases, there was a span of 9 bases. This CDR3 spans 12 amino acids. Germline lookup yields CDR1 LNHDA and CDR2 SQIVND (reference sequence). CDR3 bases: TGTGCCAGTAGTATTAGGGGAAGTGAAGCTTTCTTT. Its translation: CASSIRGSEAFF.